A single sample is the source of the 20 T cell receptor beta chains below, sequenced in a study of blood T cell repertoires in COVID-19. Libraries were prepared by immunoSEQ multiplex PCR; TCRdb keeps only in-frame clonotypes and omits some of them. This repertoire shows over 85,000 clones, about 91% found once; its top ten account for 4% to 4.5%. The sequencing sample was made of peripheral blood. The receptors originated from a man aged 18 to 35 with acute or convalescent COVID-19.

This chain links TRBV6-5 with TRBJ1-4; no definite D call. The CDR3 runs 12 residues. Germline V gives CDR1 MNHEY, CDR2 SVGAGI. Trimming cost V 6 bases and J 7 bases, with 9 bases left between them. CDR3 in DNA: TGTGCCAGCAGGGGAGAACTTGAAAAACTGTTTTTT. The encoded protein is CASRGELEKLFF.

The chain uses TRBV14 and TRBJ2-3; 12 bases line up with TRBD2. The CDR3 spans 16 residues. V dropped 4 bases and J dropped 1; count of bases not matched to a gene: 3. Germline CDR1 is SGHDN and CDR2 is FVKESK. Here the CDR3 reads CASSPTSGGRTDTQYF. Here the CDR3 DNA reads TGTGCCAGCAGCCCGACTAGCGGGGGACGCACAGATACGCAGTATTTT. The complete variable domain, with remaining parts taken from reference TRBV14 and TRBJ2-3, reads EAGVTQFPSHSVIEKGQTVTLRCDPISGHDNLYWYRRVMGKEIKFLLHFVKESKQDESGMPNNRFLAERTGGTYSTLKVQPAELEDSGVYFCASSPTSGGRTDTQYFGPGTRLTVL.

This sequence joins TRBV5-1 and TRBJ1-1, with TRBD1 as a possible D gene (5 bases). CDR1 and CDR2 from the germline V gene are SGHRS and YFSETQ. The V and J ends lost 4 bases and 4 bases respectively, with 14 bases between them. This CDR3 is built from 14 residues. CDR3: CASSSREQGTEAFF. CDR3 sequence (DNA): TGCGCCAGCAGCAGCCGGGAGCAGGGCACTGAAGCTTTCTTT.

The chain employs TRBV5-4 and TRBJ2-2, with TRBD2 matching 11 bases. The trim removed 4 bases at V and 2 bases at J, leaving 4 bases unmatched. CDR1 and CDR2 from the germline V gene are SGHNT and YYREEE (reference sequence). The CDR3 consists of 16 residues. Written as DNA, the CDR3 is TGTGCCAGCAGCGGCACTAGCGGGAGAAACACCGGGGAGCTGTTTTTT. Its protein product is CASSGTSGRNTGELFF. The whole variable domain, filled in from reference TRBV5-4 and TRBJ2-2, reads ETGVTQSPTHLIKTRGQQVTLRCSSQSGHNTVSWYQQALGQGPQFIFQYYREEENGRGNFPPRFSGLQFPNYSSELNVNALELDDSALYLCASSGTSGRNTGELFFGEGSRLTVL.

J is TRBJ1-1 and V is TRBV29-1; possible D gene TRBD1, 5 bases. With 0 bases removed from V and 7 bases from J, the gap between germline ends came to 9 bases. The germline V gene encodes CDR1 SQVTM and CDR2 ANQGSEA. The CDR3 has 12 amino acids. The CDR3 DNA follows: TGCAGCGTTGAAGAGGACACACTTGAAGCTTTCTTT. Translated, it gives CSVEEDTLEAFF.

The chain carries TRBV12-3 or TRBV12-4 and TRBJ2-2, with D maybe TRBD1 (5 bases). The CDR3 is made up of 12 amino acids. V gave up 7 bases and J gave up 4 bases, with 7 bases separating them. The CDR3 nucleotides are TGTGCCAGCATCGACAGCACCGGGGAGCTGTTTTTT. This encodes CASIDSTGELFF.

This chain links TRBV7-9 with TRBJ2-2; TRBD1 aligns across 8 bases. Losses at the gene ends were 4 bases for V and 5 bases for J; bases not matched to a gene: 12. This CDR3 has 17 residues. Germline assignment: CDR1 SEHNR and CDR2 FQNEAQ (reference sequence). The CDR3 protein is CASSSTVATGGTGELFF. The CDR3 coding sequence is TGTGCCAGCAGCTCCACTGTAGCTACAGGGGGGACCGGGGAGCTGTTTTTT. The full variable domain, completed using reference TRBV7-9 and TRBJ2-2, is DTGVSQNPRHKITKRGQNVTFRCDPISEHNRLYWYRQTLGQGPEFLTYFQNEAQLEKSRLLSDRFSAERPKGSFSTLEIQRTEQGDSAMYLCASSSTVATGGTGELFFGEGSRLTVL.

The V gene is TRBV2, the J gene TRBJ1-2, with 9 bases lining up with TRBD1. With 6 bases clipped from V and 5 bases from J, the junction kept 4 bases outside the gene matches. Germline V gene lookup returns CDR1 SNHLY and CDR2 FYNNEI. There are 13 residues in the CDR3. The CDR3 DNA sequence: TGTGCCAGCAGCTGGGGACAGGGTTATGGCTACACCTTC. Translation gives CASSWGQGYGYTF.

This clone was seen just once. The V call is TRBV5-1, the J call TRBJ1-2; the D gene is possibly TRBD1 (6 bases). The CDR3 is 15 amino acids. Germline assignment: CDR1 SGHRS and CDR2 YFSETQ. V was trimmed by 2 bases and J by 0 bases, leaving 11 bases between them. DNA of the CDR3: TGCGCCAGCAGCTTAAGACAGGACACTAACTATGGCTACACCTTC. The encoded protein is CASSLRQDTNYGYTF.

The rearrangement links TRBV24-1 to TRBJ1-5, with D possibly TRBD1 on 5 matching bases. This CDR3 comprises 15 residues. The V end was cut by 3 bases, the J end by 3 bases, with 11 bases between. CDR1 and CDR2 (germline): KGHDR, SFDVKD. The DNA for the CDR3 is TGTGCCACCAGTGATCATCGGACAACCAATCAGCCCCAGCATTTT. This gives the protein CATSDHRTTNQPQHF.

The gene calls are TRBV2 and TRBJ1-1; D unclear. CDR3 length: 12 amino acids. CDR1 is SNHLY and CDR2 is FYNNEI in the germline V gene. V lost 2 bases to trimming and J lost 5 bases, with 6 bases between them. CDR3 in DNA: TGTGCCAGCAGTGAATCCAGGACTGAAGCTTTCTTT. Translating gives CASSESRTEAFF.

V is TRBV4-1 and J is TRBJ2-3; D uncertain. CDR3 length equals 14 residues. Germline CDR1 is MGHRA and CDR2 is YSYEKL. The V gene lost 3 bases and the J gene lost 1 base, with 8 bases spanning the gap. DNA of the CDR3: TGCGCCAGCAGCCAGGGCTTGGGCACAGATACGCAGTATTTT. Translated: CASSQGLGTDTQYF.

The CDR3 nucleotides read TGTGCCAGCAGTTACGATGGGAGGGGGATGGATGAGCAGTTCTTC. Encoded protein: CASSYDGRGMDEQFF. The chain combines TRBV6-5 with TRBJ2-1, with D perhaps TRBD2 (7 bases). CDR1 and CDR2 (germline): MNHEY, SVGAGI. Trimming removed 2 bases at V and 8 bases at J, with 16 bases between. This CDR3 region has 15 residues.

This clone was seen a single time. The chain links TRBV3-1 (or the pseudogene TRBV3-2) to TRBJ1-1; possible D gene TRBD1, 5 bases. With 3 bases removed from V and 6 bases from J, the gap between germline ends came to 8 bases. CDR3 length equals 12 residues. Germline CDR1 and CDR2: LGHDT and YNNKEL (reference sequence). The CDR3 protein is CASSQGLAEAFF. CDR3 in DNA: TGTGCCAGCAGCCAGGGACTAGCTGAAGCTTTCTTT.

The chain has TRBV21-1 and TRBJ1-5; the table's TRBD1 call for D was not verified on the DNA. TRBV21-1 is listed as a pseudogene. The CDR3 sequence is 10 residues long. The CDR3 reads CARPGWPQHF. CDR3 bases: TGTGCCAGACCAGGCTGGCCCCAGCATTTT.

The chain has TRBV14 and TRBJ2-3; D is undetermined. The germline CDR1 and CDR2 sequences are SGHDN and FVKESK. Trimming cost V 0 bases and J 6 bases, with 16 bases left between them. The CDR3 consists of 16 residues. The CDR3 loop reads CASSQELFSAFDTQYF. The CDR3, as DNA: TGTGCCAGCAGCCAAGAGCTCTTTAGTGCATTCGATACGCAGTATTTT. Drawing the rest from reference TRBV14 and TRBJ2-3, the complete variable domain is EAGVTQFPSHSVIEKGQTVTLRCDPISGHDNLYWYRRVMGKEIKFLLHFVKESKQDESGMPNNRFLAERTGGTYSTLKVQPAELEDSGVYFCASSQELFSAFDTQYFGPGTRLTVL.

This clone was recorded once. V usage is TRBV6-5 and J usage is TRBJ1-1, with 7 bases fitting TRBD1. This CDR3 region has 13 residues. V gave up 6 bases and J gave up 10 bases; unmatched junction bases: 11. Germline assignment: CDR1 MNHEY and CDR2 SVGAGI. For the CDR3, the DNA is TGTGCCAGCAGCTTCACAGGGGAGGATGGAGCTTTCTTT. Translated: CASSFTGEDGAFF.

This clone was detected a few times. The rearrangement links TRBV30 to TRBJ1-5; D ambiguous. The germline V gene encodes CDR1 GTSNPN and CDR2 SVGIG (reference sequence). This CDR3 contains 13 residues. The V end lost 1 base, the J end lost 7 bases, and 11 bases lay between the germline ends. The CDR3 DNA reads as TGTGCCTGGAGTGACGCCCCGGGGCAGCCCCAGCATTTT. Translated: CAWSDAPGQPQHF. Full variable domain (missing parts from reference TRBV30 and TRBJ1-5): SQTIHQWPATLVQPVGSPLSLECTVEGTSNPNLYWYRQAAGRGLQLLFYSVGIGQISSEVPQNLSASRPQDRQFILSSKKLLLSDSGFYLCAWSDAPGQPQHFGDGTRLSIL.

V usage is TRBV5-1 and J usage is TRBJ1-3, with D possibly matching TRBD1 (5 bases). With 0 bases removed from V and 2 bases from J, the gap between germline ends came to 12 bases. The length of the CDR3 is 16 residues. CDR1 and CDR2 (germline): SGHRS, YFSETQ. The CDR3 protein is CASSLEGRVPGNTIYF. Here the CDR3 DNA reads TGCGCCAGCAGCTTGGAGGGCAGGGTTCCTGGAAACACCATATATTTT.

The rearrangement joins TRBV7-2 to TRBJ2-1; 9 bases align to TRBD2. With V trimmed by 0 bases and J by 2 bases, 2 bases remained unmatched. The CDR3 loop spans 16 amino acids. CDR1 and CDR2 from the germline V gene are SGHTA and FQGNSA. As DNA, the CDR3 is TGTGCCAGCAGCTTAGCTTTAGCGGGGGCCTACAATGAGCAGTTCTTC. Amino acid sequence: CASSLALAGAYNEQFF.